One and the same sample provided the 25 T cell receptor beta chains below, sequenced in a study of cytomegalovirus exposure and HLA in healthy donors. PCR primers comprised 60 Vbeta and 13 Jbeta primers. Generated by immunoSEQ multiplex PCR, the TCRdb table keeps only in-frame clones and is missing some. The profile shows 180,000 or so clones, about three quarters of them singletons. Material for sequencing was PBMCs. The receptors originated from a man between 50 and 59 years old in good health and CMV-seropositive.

CDR3 residues: CASRGPGGNQNYGYTF. CDR3 nucleotides: TGTGCCAGCAGAGGACCCGGAGGTAATCAAAACTATGGCTACACCTTC. The rearrangement links TRBV6-6 to TRBJ1-2, with D uncertain. Germline V lookup: CDR1 MNHNY, CDR2 SVGAGI (reference sequence). Trimming removed 6 bases from V and 2 bases from J, with 19 bases in between. The CDR3 is 16 residues long.

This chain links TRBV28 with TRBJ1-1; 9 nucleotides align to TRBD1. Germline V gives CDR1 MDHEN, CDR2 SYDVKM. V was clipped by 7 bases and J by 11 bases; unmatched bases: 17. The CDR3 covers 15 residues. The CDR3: CASTTWGTGTFEAFF. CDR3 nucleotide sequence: TGTGCCAGCACCACTTGGGGGACAGGGACATTTGAGGCTTTCTTT.

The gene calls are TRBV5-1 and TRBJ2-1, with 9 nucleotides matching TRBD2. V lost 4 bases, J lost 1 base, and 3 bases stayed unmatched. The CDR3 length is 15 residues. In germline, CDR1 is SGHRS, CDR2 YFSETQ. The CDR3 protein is CASSGGGESYNEQFF. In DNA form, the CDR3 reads TGCGCCAGCAGCGGCGGGGGGGAGTCCTACAATGAGCAGTTCTTC.

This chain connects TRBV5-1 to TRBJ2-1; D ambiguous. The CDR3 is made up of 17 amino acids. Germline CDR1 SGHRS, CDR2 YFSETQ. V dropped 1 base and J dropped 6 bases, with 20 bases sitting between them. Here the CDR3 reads CASSLIPTPRHGNEQFF. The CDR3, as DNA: TGCGCCAGCAGCTTGATTCCGACTCCCCGCCACGGCAATGAGCAGTTCTTC.

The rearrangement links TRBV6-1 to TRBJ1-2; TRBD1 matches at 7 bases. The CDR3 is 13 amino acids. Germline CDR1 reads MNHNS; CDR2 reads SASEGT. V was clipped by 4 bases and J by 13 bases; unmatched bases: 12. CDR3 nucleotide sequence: TGTGCCAGCAGTGCCCCCGGGACAGCAGTTTTCACCTTC. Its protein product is CASSAPGTAVFTF.

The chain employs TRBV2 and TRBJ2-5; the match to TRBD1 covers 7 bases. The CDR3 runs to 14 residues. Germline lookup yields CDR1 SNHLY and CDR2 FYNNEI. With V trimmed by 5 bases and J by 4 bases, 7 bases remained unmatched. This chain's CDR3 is CASSITGVRETQYF. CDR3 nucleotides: TGTGCCAGCAGTATTACAGGGGTCCGAGAGACCCAGTACTTC.

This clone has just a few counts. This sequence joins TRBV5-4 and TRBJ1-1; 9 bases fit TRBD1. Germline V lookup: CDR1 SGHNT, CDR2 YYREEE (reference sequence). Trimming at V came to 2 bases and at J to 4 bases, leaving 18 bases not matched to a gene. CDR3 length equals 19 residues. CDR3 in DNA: TGTGCCAGCAGCTTCGGACAGGGGTATTATGAGATGGGAAGCACTGAAGCTTTCTTT. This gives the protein CASSFGQGYYEMGSTEAFF.

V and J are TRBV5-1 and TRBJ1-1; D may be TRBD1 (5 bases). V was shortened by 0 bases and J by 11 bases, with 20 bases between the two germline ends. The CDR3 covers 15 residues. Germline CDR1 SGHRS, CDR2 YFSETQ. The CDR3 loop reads CASSLEPGPGGEAFF. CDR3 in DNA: TGCGCCAGCAGCTTGGAGCCGGGACCGGGCGGGGAGGCTTTCTTT.

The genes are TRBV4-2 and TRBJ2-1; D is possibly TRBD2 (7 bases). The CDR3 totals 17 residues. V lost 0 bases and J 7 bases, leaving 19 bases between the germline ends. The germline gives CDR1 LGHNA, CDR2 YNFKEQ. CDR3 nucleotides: TGTGCCAGCAGCCAAGATTCAAAGGGGGGGGCCTCGAATGAGCAGTTCTTC. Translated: CASSQDSKGGASNEQFF.

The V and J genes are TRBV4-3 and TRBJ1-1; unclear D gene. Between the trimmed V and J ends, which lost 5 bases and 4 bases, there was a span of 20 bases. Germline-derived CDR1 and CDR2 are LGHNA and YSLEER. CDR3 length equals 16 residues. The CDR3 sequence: CASSSHEGSRATEAFF. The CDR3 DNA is TGCGCCAGCAGCTCTCACGAGGGATCGAGGGCCACTGAAGCTTTCTTT.

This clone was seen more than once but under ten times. The CDR3 DNA follows: TGTGCCACCAGCAGGCCTCCGGACGAGCAGTACTTC. Translation gives CATSRPPDEQYF. The chain links TRBV15 to TRBJ2-7; no reliable D call. Germline V gene lookup returns CDR1 LNHNV and CDR2 YYDKDF (reference sequence). Between the trimmed V and J ends, which lost 3 bases and 5 bases, there was a span of 8 bases. The CDR3 is 12 residues long.

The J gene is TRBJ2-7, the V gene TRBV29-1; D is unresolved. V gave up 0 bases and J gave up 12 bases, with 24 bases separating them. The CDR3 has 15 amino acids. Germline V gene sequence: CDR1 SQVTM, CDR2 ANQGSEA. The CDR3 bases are TGCAGCGTTGAAGACCGTCATAAAAATCAGCGCTATCGGTACTTC. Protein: CSVEDRHKNQRYRYF.

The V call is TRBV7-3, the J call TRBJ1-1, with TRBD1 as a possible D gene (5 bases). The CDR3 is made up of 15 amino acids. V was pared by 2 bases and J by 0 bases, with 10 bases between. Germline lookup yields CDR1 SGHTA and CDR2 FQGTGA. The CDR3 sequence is CASSLGASLNTEAFF. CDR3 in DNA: TGTGCCAGCAGCTTAGGGGCCAGCTTGAACACTGAAGCTTTCTTT. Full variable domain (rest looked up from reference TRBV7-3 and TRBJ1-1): GAGVSQTPSNKVTEKGKYVELRCDPISGHTALYWYRQSLGQGPEFLIYFQGTGAADDSGLPNDRFFAVRPEGSVSTLKIQRTERGDSAVYLCASSLGASLNTEAFFGQGTRLTVV.

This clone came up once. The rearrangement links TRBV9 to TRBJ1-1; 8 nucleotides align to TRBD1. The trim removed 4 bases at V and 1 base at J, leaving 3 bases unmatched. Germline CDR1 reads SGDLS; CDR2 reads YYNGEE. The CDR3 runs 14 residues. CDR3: CASSIGQGNTEAFF. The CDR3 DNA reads TGTGCCAGCAGCATAGGACAGGGGAACACTGAAGCTTTCTTT.

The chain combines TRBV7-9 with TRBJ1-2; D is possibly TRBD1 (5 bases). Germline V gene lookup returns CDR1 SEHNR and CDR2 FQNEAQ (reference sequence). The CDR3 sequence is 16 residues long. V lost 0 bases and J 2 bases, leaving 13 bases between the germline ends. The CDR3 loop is CASSLAPGQVNYGYTF. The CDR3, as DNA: TGTGCCAGCAGCTTAGCCCCCGGACAAGTCAACTATGGCTACACCTTC. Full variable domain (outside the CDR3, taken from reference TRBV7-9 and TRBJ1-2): DTGVSQNPRHKITKRGQNVTFRCDPISEHNRLYWYRQTLGQGPEFLTYFQNEAQLEKSRLLSDRFSAERPKGSFSTLEIQRTEQGDSAMYLCASSLAPGQVNYGYTFGSGTRLTVV.

CDR3 bases: TGTGCCAGCAGTTTAGGTGGGGGGTCCTACAATGAGCAGTTCTTC. This codes for CASSLGGGSYNEQFF. J is TRBJ2-1 and V is TRBV28; tentative D call: TRBD2 (6 bases). CDR3 length: 15 amino acids. Looked up from germline, CDR1 is MDHEN and CDR2 is SYDVKM. Between the trimmed V and J ends, which lost 2 bases and 1 base, there was a span of 9 bases.

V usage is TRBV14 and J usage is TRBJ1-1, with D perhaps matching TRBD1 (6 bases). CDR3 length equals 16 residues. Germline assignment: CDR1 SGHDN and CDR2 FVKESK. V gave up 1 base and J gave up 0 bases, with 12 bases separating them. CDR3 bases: TGTGCCAGCAGCCAAGCCTCGGGACACATGAACACTGAAGCTTTCTTT. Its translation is CASSQASGHMNTEAFF. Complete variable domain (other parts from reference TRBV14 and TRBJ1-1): EAGVTQFPSHSVIEKGQTVTLRCDPISGHDNLYWYRRVMGKEIKFLLHFVKESKQDESGMPNNRFLAERTGGTYSTLKVQPAELEDSGVYFCASSQASGHMNTEAFFGQGTRLTVV.

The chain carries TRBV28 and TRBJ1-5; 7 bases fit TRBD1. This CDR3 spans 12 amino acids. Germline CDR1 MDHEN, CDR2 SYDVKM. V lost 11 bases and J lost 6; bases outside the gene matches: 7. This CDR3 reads CAERGGGQPQHF. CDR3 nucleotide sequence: TGTGCCGAACGAGGGGGCGGTCAGCCCCAGCATTTT. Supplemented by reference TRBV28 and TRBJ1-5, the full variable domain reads DVKVTQSSRYLVKRTGEKVFLECVQDMDHENMFWYRQDPGLGLRLIYFSYDVKMKEKGDIPEGYSVSREKKERFSLILESASTNQTSMYLCAERGGGQPQHFGDGTRLSIL.

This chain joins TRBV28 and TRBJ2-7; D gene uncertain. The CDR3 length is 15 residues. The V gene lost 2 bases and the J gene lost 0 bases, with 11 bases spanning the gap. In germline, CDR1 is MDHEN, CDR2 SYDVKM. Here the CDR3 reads CASSLAYSPSYEQYF. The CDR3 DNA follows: TGTGCCAGCAGTTTAGCATACAGCCCCTCCTACGAGCAGTACTTC. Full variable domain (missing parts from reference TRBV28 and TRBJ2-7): DVKVTQSSRYLVKRTGEKVFLECVQDMDHENMFWYRQDPGLGLRLIYFSYDVKMKEKGDIPEGYSVSREKKERFSLILESASTNQTSMYLCASSLAYSPSYEQYFGPGTRLTVT.

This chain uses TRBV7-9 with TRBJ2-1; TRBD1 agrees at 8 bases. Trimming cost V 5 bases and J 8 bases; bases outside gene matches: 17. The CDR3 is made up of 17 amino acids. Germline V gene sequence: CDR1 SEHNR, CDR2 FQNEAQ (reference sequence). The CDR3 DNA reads TGTGCCAGCAGCCCCCCCCGGGGCAGGGGGCGCGTCTATGAGCAGTTCTTC. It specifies CASSPPRGRGRVYEQFF.

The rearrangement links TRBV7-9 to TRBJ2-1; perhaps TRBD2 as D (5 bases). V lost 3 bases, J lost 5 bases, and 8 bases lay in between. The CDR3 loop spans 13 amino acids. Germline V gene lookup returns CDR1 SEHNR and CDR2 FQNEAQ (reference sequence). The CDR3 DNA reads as TGTGCCAGCAGCTTGGAGGCGCACAATGAGCAGTTCTTC. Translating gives CASSLEAHNEQFF.

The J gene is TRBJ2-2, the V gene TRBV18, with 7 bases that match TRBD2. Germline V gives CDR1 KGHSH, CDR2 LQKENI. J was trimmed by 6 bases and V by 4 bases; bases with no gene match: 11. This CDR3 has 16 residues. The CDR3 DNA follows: TGTGCCAGCTCACGGGAGGGGCCTGCGGTGTCCGGGGAGCTGTTTTTT. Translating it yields CASSREGPAVSGELFF.

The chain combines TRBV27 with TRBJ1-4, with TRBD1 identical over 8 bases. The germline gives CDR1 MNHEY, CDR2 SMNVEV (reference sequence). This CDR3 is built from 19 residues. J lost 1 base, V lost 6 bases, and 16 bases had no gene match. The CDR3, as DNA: TGTGCCAGCAGGGTATTAATAAGGACAGGGTGGGAAACTAATGAAAAACTGTTTTTT. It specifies CASRVLIRTGWETNEKLFF.

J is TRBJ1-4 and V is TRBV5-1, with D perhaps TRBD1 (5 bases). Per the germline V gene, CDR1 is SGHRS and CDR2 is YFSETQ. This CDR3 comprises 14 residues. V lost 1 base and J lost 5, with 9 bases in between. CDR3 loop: CASSLQSGNEKLFF. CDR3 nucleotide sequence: TGCGCCAGCAGCTTGCAGTCAGGGAATGAAAAACTGTTTTTT.

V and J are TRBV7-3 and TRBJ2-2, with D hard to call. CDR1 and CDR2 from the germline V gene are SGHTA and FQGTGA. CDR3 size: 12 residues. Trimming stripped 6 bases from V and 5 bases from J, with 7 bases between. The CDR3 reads CASSLETGELFF. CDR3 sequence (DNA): TGTGCCAGCAGTTTAGAGACCGGGGAGCTGTTTTTT.